This T cell receptor beta chain was sequenced in a study of shared clonotypes between healthy human individuals. For the study at large: Plates per donor: three CD4 naive, three CD4 memory, two CD8 naive, one CD8 memory.

This clone was picked up one time. V shed 0 bases and J 5 bases; nucleotides not matched to a gene: 3. The CDR3 is 16 amino acids. Germline CDR1 is LGHNA and CDR2 is YNFKEQ. The assay was immunoSEQ multiplex PCR, and TCRdb's table has in-frame clones only and misses some. The sample shows approximately 350,000 clones, roughly 70% of them seen only once. Material: memory CD4+ T cells sorted from blood. Subset: CD45RA-negative fraction. The sequence derives from a man aged 30-40 years in good health. The chain couples TRBV4-2 to TRBJ2-3, with 12 bases fitting TRBD2. Here the CDR3 reads CASSQETLAGGDTQYF. In DNA form, the CDR3 reads TGTGCCAGCAGCCAAGAAACACTAGCGGGAGGAGATACGCAGTATTTT.